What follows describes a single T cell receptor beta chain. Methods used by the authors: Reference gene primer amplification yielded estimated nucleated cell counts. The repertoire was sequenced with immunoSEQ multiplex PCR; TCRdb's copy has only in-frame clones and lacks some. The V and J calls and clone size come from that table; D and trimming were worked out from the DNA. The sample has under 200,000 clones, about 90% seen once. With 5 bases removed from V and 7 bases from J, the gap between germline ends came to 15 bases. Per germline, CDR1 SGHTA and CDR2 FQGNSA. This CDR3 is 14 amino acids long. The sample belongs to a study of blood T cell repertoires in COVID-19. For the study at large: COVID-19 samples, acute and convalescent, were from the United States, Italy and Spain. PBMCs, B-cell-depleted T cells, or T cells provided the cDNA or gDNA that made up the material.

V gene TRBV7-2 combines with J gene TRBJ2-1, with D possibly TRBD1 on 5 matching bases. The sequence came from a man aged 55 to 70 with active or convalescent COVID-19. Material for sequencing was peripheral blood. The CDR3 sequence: CASSQRGWANEQFF. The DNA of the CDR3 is TGTGCCAGCAGCCAAAGGGGATGGGCAAATGAGCAGTTCTTC.